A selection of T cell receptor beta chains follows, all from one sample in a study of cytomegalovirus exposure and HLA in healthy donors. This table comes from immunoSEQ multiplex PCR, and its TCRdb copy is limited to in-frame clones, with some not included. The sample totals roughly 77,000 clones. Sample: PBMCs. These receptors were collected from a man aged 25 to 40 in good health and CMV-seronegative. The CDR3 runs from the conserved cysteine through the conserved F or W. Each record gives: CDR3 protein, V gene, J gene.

CASSLIRGQEAEKLFF,TRBV5-6,TRBJ1-4
CASSYSTVRETQYF,TRBV6-5,TRBJ2-5
CASSRDSSNQPQHF,TRBV7-9,TRBJ1-5
CASSSWTDSNQPQHF,TRBV6-5,TRBJ1-5
CASSPDPGNGELFF,TRBV5-1,TRBJ2-2
CASTSRDRLKGYTF,TRBV6-1,TRBJ1-2
CASSLEYRGTVNYTEAFF,TRBV5-4,TRBJ1-1
CASSLGGYSNQPQHF,TRBV7-2,TRBJ1-5
CASSYNTRWSYEQYF,TRBV6-5,-
CASSEDRRGANVLTF,TRBV28,TRBJ2-6
CASIAQGGNTEAFF,TRBV13,TRBJ1-1
CASSLVGGGETQYF,TRBV7-7,TRBJ2-5